This TCR beta chain was captured by sequencing in a study of blood T cells in healthy people across ages. Points from the study as a whole: A roughly linear fall in TCR beta diversity per million T cells was seen with increasing age. Unsorted PBMCs prevented conclusive naive versus antigen-experienced comparison. Estimated diversity, derived from one million T cells, was regarded as an underestimate.

The V gene's germline CDR1 is SGHDN and CDR2 FVKESK. V was pared by 1 base and J by 1 base, with 14 bases between. This CDR3 contains 16 residues. Samples had at least 7 million PBMCs isolated from them. As to this clonotype: The antigen is unknown.

PCR was performed a second time for roughly 6 to 12 cycles using a sample-barcoded 5' primer and a J-beta primer mix. TCRdb reanalysed the 5' RACE reads using MiXCR and keeps one entry per CDR3 protein. The table has roughly 2 million distinct CDR3 sequences, about 50% seen once. This TCR was recovered from a woman between 40 and 55 years old in good health. The chain has TRBV14 and TRBJ2-7, with D perhaps being TRBD1 or TRBD2 (5 bases each). Input material: blood. CDR3 nucleotide sequence: TGTGCCAGCAGCCAAGTCGGGGACGTTTCTTCCTACGAGCAGTACTTC. This sequence encodes CASSQVGDVSSYEQYF.